One sample yielded the 21 T cell receptor beta chains listed below, sequenced in a study of siplizumab effects on memory and regulatory T cells. The data were produced by immunoSEQ multiplex PCR, yet TCRdb's version contains in-frame clones alone and is incomplete. The sample has tens of thousands of clones; around four fifths are singletons. The sequenced sample was memory CD4+ T cells sorted from blood. These receptors were taken from a human donor in good health.

The chain carries TRBV5-6 and TRBJ2-3; D is possibly TRBD2 (6 bases). The germline V and J ends were trimmed by 3 bases and 2 bases, with 16 bases remaining between them. Per the germline V gene, CDR1 is SGHDT and CDR2 is YYEEEE. CDR3 length: 16 residues. CDR3 amino acids: CASSSSGTFHTDTQYF. The DNA of the CDR3 is TGTGCCAGCAGCTCATCCGGGACTTTCCACACAGATACGCAGTATTTT.

The V and J genes are TRBV19 and TRBJ1-2; 8 bases fit TRBD1. Germline CDR1 and CDR2: LNHDA and SQIVND (reference sequence). The CDR3 is 14 residues long. V lost 7 bases and J lost 8; bases outside the gene matches: 12. The DNA of the CDR3 is TGTGCCAGTACCTCCCGAACAGGGGGATACGGCTACACCTTC. Its translation is CASTSRTGGYGYTF.

This clone was found once. The chain couples TRBV4-1 to TRBJ2-1; D gene ambiguous. Germline CDR1 MGHRA, CDR2 YSYEKL. Trimming removed 1 base at V and 0 bases at J, with 4 bases between. The length of the CDR3 is 14 residues. CDR3 nucleotides: TGCGCCAGCAGCCAAGGAGACTCCTACAATGAGCAGTTCTTC. It translates to CASSQGDSYNEQFF.

This sequence joins TRBV6-5 and TRBJ1-2, with 7 bases lining up with TRBD1. The CDR3 has 13 residues. Germline CDR1 MNHEY, CDR2 SVGAGI. With 4 bases clipped from V and 8 bases from J, the junction kept 7 bases outside the gene matches. The CDR3 is CASSSLTGQGYTF. CDR3 DNA: TGTGCCAGCAGTTCCCTGACAGGGCAGGGCTACACCTTC.

This chain connects TRBV28 to TRBJ2-7; 7 nucleotides agree with TRBD1. CDR3 size: 16 residues. Germline V lookup: CDR1 MDHEN, CDR2 SYDVKM. V dropped 7 bases and J dropped 1; count of bases not matched to a gene: 13. The CDR3 DNA sequence: TGTGCCAGCAATTCCGACCTTGGGGGACAGTCCTACGAGCAGTACTTC. Its translation: CASNSDLGGQSYEQYF.

V gene TRBV19 combines with J gene TRBJ2-5, with TRBD2 as a possible D gene (6 bases). The ends were cut back, 1 base at V and 7 bases at J, with 16 bases in the middle. Germline values: CDR1 LNHDA, CDR2 SQIVND (reference sequence). The CDR3 is 15 residues long. CDR3 sequence: CASSIGFGGGRTQYF. CDR3 nucleotide sequence: TGTGCCAGTAGTATAGGCTTCGGGGGTGGACGGACCCAGTACTTC.

This clone appeared a single time. V usage is TRBV19 and J usage is TRBJ2-2, with 11 bases fitting TRBD2. J gave up 0 bases and V 0 bases, and 12 bases lay outside the gene matches. Per germline, CDR1 LNHDA and CDR2 SQIVND (reference sequence). The CDR3 runs to 21 residues. CDR3 in DNA: TGTGCCAGTAGTATAGAATCCCGGGCTAGCGGGAGGCGATCGAACACCGGGGAGCTGTTTTTT. Encoded protein: CASSIESRASGRRSNTGELFF.

This clone occurred a few times. The genes are TRBV6-5 and TRBJ2-7; either TRBD1 or TRBD2 may fit D (6 bases each). Germline values: CDR1 MNHEY, CDR2 SVGAGI. The CDR3 length is 14 residues. The ends were cut back, 6 bases at V and 4 bases at J, with 16 bases in the middle. The CDR3 coding sequence is TGTGCCAGCAGAAGTCCAGGGGAGGTTTACGAGCAGTACTTC. Amino acids: CASRSPGEVYEQYF.

This chain uses TRBV5-1 with TRBJ2-3; a possible D gene is TRBD2 (5 bases). This CDR3 region has 17 residues. The V gene's germline CDR1 is SGHRS and CDR2 YFSETQ. The V end was cut by 6 bases, the J end by 3 bases, with 23 bases between. CDR3 protein: CASTPLSTTQRTDTQYF. The CDR3 DNA sequence: TGCGCCAGCACCCCACTATCGACTACCCAGCGAACAGATACGCAGTATTTT.

The chain links TRBV5-1 to TRBJ2-1, with a weak D call TRBD1 (6 bases). Trimming cost V 2 bases and J 3 bases, with 9 bases left between them. The CDR3 is made up of 14 amino acids. In germline, CDR1 is SGHRS, CDR2 YFSETQ. Here the CDR3 reads CASSLQGSYNEQFF. The CDR3, as DNA: TGCGCCAGCAGCTTACAGGGCAGCTACAATGAGCAGTTCTTC.

The gene calls are TRBV19 and TRBJ2-2, with a possible D match to TRBD2 (5 bases). The CDR3 extends over 14 amino acids. Germline assignment: CDR1 LNHDA and CDR2 SQIVND (reference sequence). V dropped 5 bases and J dropped 7 bases, with 14 bases sitting between them. CDR3 loop: CASSRGYGDGELFF. CDR3 DNA: TGTGCCAGTAGTCGCGGGTACGGGGACGGGGAGCTGTTTTTT.

The chain couples TRBV4-2 to TRBJ2-7, with D uncertain. This CDR3 has 12 residues. The V gene lost 1 base and the J gene lost 4 bases, with 5 bases spanning the gap. Germline V gene data show CDR1 as LGHNA and CDR2 as YNFKEQ. The CDR3 sequence: CASSQASYEQYF. The CDR3 DNA sequence: TGTGCCAGCAGCCAAGCTTCGTACGAGCAGTACTTC.

This clone was observed a few times. The V call is TRBV7-9, the J call TRBJ1-6, with D hard to call. The V end lost 3 bases, the J end lost 5 bases, and 11 bases lay between the germline ends. CDR3 length equals 15 residues. Germline CDR1 is SEHNR and CDR2 is FQNEAQ (reference sequence). DNA of the CDR3: TGTGCCAGCAGCTTTTGGCAAGAAAATAATTCACCCCTCCACTTT. It codes for CASSFWQENNSPLHF.

The genes are TRBV30 and TRBJ2-3; no clear D gene. CDR3 length equals 13 residues. The germline V gene encodes CDR1 GTSNPN and CDR2 SVGIG (reference sequence). The V and J ends lost 0 bases and 6 bases respectively, with 10 bases between them. In DNA, the CDR3 is TGTGCCTGGAGTGTACGGGTCGTCGATACGCAGTATTTT. Translated, it gives CAWSVRVVDTQYF.

The CDR3 is CASRLLRLGANVLTF. The DNA of the CDR3 is TGTGCCAGCAGGCTTCTACGCCTGGGGGCCAACGTCCTGACTTTC. This chain joins TRBV6-6 and TRBJ2-6; no reliable D call. V lost 6 bases, J lost 4 bases, and 13 bases lay in between. CDR1 is MNHNY and CDR2 is SVGAGI in the germline V gene (reference sequence). CDR3 length equals 15 residues.

In its sample, this clone was seen once. CDR3 sequence reads: CASSQNTEETQYF. CDR3 nucleotides: TGTGCCAGCAGCCAAAATACAGAAGAGACCCAGTACTTC. This rearrangement joins TRBV4-2 to TRBJ2-5; D gene ambiguous. Trimming pared 2 bases from V and 3 bases from J, leaving 7 bases between. The CDR3 covers 13 residues. Germline CDR1 and CDR2: LGHNA and YNFKEQ.

CDR3 bases: TGTGCCAGCAGCTTGGAACAGGGAAATAACTATGGCTACACCTTC. Amino acid sequence: CASSLEQGNNYGYTF. J is TRBJ1-2 and V is TRBV5-4; perhaps TRBD1 as D (6 bases). V was clipped by 0 bases and J by 1 base, with 10 bases between them. Germline V gene sequence: CDR1 SGHNT, CDR2 YYREEE (reference sequence). The CDR3 contains 15 residues.

Only a few counts were recorded for this clone. V gene TRBV7-8 combines with J gene TRBJ2-5; D is ambiguous. The CDR3 covers 12 residues. V lost 1 base, J lost 4 bases, and 4 bases lay in between. Germline CDR1 SGHVS, CDR2 FQNEAQ. DNA of the CDR3: TGTGCCAGCAGCTTAGGGTTAGAGACCCAGTACTTC. This gives the protein CASSLGLETQYF.

The chain carries TRBV30 and TRBJ2-3; no firm D call. In germline, CDR1 is GTSNPN, CDR2 SVGIG (reference sequence). The CDR3 totals 14 residues. The ends were cut back, 1 base at V and 0 bases at J, with 8 bases in the middle. CDR3 DNA: TGTGCCTGGAGTGCGGGTCTTAGCACAGATACGCAGTATTTT. It yields the protein CAWSAGLSTDTQYF.

In regard to this clone: Given a much more abundant clone one base away, this may be a read error. V gene TRBV27 combines with J gene TRBJ1-5; no clear D gene. CDR1 and CDR2 (germline): MNHEY, SMNVEV (reference sequence). This CDR3 spans 15 amino acids. The CDR3 protein is CANSLGRLHNQPQHF. The CDR3 nucleotides read TGTGCCAACAGTTTGGGGAGACTTCACAATCAGCCCCAGCATTTT.

J is TRBJ1-5 and V is TRBV2, with D possibly matching TRBD1 (5 bases). The CDR3 has 13 amino acids. Per the germline V gene, CDR1 is SNHLY and CDR2 is FYNNEI. Trimming left V 11 bases short and J 3 bases short, with 14 bases between. CDR3 nucleotide sequence: TGTGCCGGGGCCCAGCAAGTCAATCAGCCCCAGCATTTT. It is translated as CAGAQQVNQPQHF.